This T cell receptor (beta chain) is from a study of spatial heterogeneity in lung cancer. Study-level points and caveats: Higher tumor mutation counts went along with higher counts of expanded intratumoral alpha and beta TCRs.

Documented time point: sample taken at primary tumor resection. By its share, this clonotype is large (0.1 to 1%). The antigen remains undetermined. Found in a library prepared for alpha chains, this beta chain is an off-target read, and its abundance has little meaning. The study tagged each TCR cDNA molecule with a unique molecular identifier. TCRdb re-derived calls from the 5' RACE reads in MiXCR, one entry per CDR3 protein. The sample lists some 1,000 distinct CDR3 sequences; around 24% were seen once. The CDR3 is made up of 12 amino acids. V lost 5 bases and J 6 bases, leaving 10 bases between the germline ends. The V gene's germline CDR1 is GTSNPN and CDR2 SVGIG (reference sequence).

This chain links TRBV30 with TRBJ2-2, with D possibly TRBD2 on 6 matching bases. This TCR came from a male donor with early-stage non-small cell lung cancer. The sequenced sample was lung tumor tissue, obtained at surgery. The CDR3 loop reads CAWGGEAGELFF. CDR3 nucleotides: TGTGCCTGGGGAGGGGAAGCCGGGGAGCTGTTTTTT.